Shown below are 5 T cell receptor beta chains from a single sample sequenced in a study of T cell repertoires in ileal Crohn's disease. Regarding time point: proximal margin of the surgical specimen (macroscopically non-inflamed). Sequencing was performed with immunoSEQ multiplex PCR; in TCRdb, only in-frame clones are kept and a portion is missing. The sample yields about 4,000 clones, over 60% seen once. Source material: ileal tissue. All receptors come from an adult with Crohn's disease.

This chain links TRBV11-3 with TRBJ1-6; D is uncertain. The germline V and J ends were trimmed by 6 bases and 7 bases, with 13 bases remaining between them. CDR3 size: 14 residues. The germline V gene encodes CDR1 SGHNT and CDR2 YENEEA. In nucleotides, the CDR3 is TGTGCCAGCAGTTCCGGGAGTTGGAATTCACCCCTCCACTTT. It yields the protein CASSSGSWNSPLHF.

The V gene is TRBV7-9, the J gene TRBJ2-1, with D hard to call. Trimming took 5 bases from V and 8 from J, leaving 13 bases between them. Germline CDR1 reads SEHNR; CDR2 reads FQNEAQ (reference sequence). The CDR3 loop spans 13 amino acids. The CDR3 region has the DNA TGTGCCAGCAGCGGGCTACAGCTCGATGAGCAGTTCTTC. Translating it yields CASSGLQLDEQFF.

V and J are TRBV5-1 and TRBJ2-3, with unresolved D. The CDR3 has 14 amino acids. V lost 1 base and J 2 bases, leaving 8 bases between the germline ends. CDR1 and CDR2 from the germline V gene are SGHRS and YFSETQ. DNA of the CDR3: TGCGCCAGCAGCTTGAACGGGTTCACAGATACGCAGTATTTT. Amino acid sequence: CASSLNGFTDTQYF.

This chain uses TRBV11-2 with TRBJ2-5; 7 bases are shared with TRBD2. The V and J ends lost 3 bases and 2 bases, in that order; junction bases with no gene match: 6. There are 15 residues in the CDR3. CDR1 is SGHAT, CDR2 FQNNGV, per germline. The CDR3: CASSLGAGDQETQYF. CDR3 nucleotides: TGTGCCAGCAGCTTGGGCGCGGGGGATCAAGAGACCCAGTACTTC.

In its sample, this clone was seen a few times. The chain uses TRBV5-4 and TRBJ1-1; a possible D gene is TRBD1 (6 bases). This CDR3 spans 14 amino acids. V was shortened by 4 bases and J by 8 bases, with 18 bases between the two germline ends. Germline V gives CDR1 SGHNT, CDR2 YYREEE (reference sequence). CDR3 region: CASSPRGRPGEAFF. The CDR3 nucleotides read TGTGCCAGCAGCCCCAGGGGTCGGCCTGGGGAAGCTTTCTTT.